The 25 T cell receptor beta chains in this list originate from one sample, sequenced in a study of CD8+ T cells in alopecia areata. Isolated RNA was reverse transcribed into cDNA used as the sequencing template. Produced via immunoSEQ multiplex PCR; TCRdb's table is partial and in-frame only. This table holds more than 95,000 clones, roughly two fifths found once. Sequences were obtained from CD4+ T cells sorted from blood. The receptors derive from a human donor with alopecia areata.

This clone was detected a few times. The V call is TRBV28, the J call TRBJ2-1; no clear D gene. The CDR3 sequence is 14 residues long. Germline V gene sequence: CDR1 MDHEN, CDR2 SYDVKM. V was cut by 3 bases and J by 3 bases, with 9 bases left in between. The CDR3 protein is CASSFRQNYNEQFF. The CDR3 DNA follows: TGTGCCAGCAGTTTTCGGCAGAACTACAATGAGCAGTTCTTC.

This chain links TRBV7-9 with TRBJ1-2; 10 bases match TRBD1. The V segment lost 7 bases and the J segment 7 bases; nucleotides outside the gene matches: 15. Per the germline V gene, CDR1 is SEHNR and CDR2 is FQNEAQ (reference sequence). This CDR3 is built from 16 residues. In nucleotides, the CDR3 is TGTGCCAGCACCCCGGGACAGGGGTTTGATCTCGGTGGCTACACCTTC. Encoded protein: CASTPGQGFDLGGYTF. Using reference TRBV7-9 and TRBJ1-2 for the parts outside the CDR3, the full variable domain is DTGVSQNPRHKITKRGQNVTFRCDPISEHNRLYWYRQTLGQGPEFLTYFQNEAQLEKSRLLSDRFSAERPKGSFSTLEIQRTEQGDSAMYLCASTPGQGFDLGGYTFGSGTRLTVV.

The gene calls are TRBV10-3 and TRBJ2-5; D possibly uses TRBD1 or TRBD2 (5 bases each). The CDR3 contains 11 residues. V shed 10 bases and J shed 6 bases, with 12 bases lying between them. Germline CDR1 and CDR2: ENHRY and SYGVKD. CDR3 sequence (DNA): TGTGCCACCCTAGGGGAGAAGACCCAGTACTTC. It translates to CATLGEKTQYF.

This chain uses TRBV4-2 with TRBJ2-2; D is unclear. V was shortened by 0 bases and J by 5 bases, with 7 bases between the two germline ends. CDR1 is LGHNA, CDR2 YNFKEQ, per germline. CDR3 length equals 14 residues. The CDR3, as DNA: TGTGCCAGCAGCCAAGACTCCAAGACCGGGGAGCTGTTTTTT. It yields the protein CASSQDSKTGELFF.

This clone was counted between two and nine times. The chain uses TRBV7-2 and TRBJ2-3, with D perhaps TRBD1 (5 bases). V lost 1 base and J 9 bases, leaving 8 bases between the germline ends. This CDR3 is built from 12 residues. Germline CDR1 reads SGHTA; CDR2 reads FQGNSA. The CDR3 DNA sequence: TGTGCCAGCAGCTTAGAGGGGATCACGCAGTATTTT. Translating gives CASSLEGITQYF.

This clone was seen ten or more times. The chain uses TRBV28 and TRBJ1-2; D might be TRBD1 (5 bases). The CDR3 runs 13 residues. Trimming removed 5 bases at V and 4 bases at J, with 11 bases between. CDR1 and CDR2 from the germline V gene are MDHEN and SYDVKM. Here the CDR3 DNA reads TGTGCCAGCAGTCTCAGGGAGTTCTATGGCTACACCTTC. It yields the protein CASSLREFYGYTF.

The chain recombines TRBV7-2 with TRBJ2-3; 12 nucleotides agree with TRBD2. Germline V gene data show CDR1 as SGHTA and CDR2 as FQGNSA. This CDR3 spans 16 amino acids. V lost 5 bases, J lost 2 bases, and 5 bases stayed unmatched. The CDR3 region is CASSKLAGGLTDTQYF. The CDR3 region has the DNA TGTGCCAGCAGCAAACTAGCGGGAGGACTCACAGATACGCAGTATTTT.

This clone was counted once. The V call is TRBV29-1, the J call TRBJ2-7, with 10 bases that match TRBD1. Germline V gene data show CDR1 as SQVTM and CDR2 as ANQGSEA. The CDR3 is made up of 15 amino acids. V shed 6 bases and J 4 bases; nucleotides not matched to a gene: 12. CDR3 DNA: TGCAGCGTCGCCCTCAGACAGGGGGCGGGTTACGAGCAGTACTTC. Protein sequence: CSVALRQGAGYEQYF.

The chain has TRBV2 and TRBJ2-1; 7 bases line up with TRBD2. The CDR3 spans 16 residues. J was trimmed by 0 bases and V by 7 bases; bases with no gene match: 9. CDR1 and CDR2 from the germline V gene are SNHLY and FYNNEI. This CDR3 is CASTRTGTTSYNEQFF. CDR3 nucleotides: TGTGCCAGCACACGAACCGGGACTACCTCCTACAATGAGCAGTTCTTC.

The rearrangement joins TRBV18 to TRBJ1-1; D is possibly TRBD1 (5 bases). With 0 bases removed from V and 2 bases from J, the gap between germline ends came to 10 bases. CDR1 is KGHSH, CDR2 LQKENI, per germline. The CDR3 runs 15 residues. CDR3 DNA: TGTGCCAGCTCACCACCAGGGGTAAGCAACACTGAAGCTTTCTTT. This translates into CASSPPGVSNTEAFF.

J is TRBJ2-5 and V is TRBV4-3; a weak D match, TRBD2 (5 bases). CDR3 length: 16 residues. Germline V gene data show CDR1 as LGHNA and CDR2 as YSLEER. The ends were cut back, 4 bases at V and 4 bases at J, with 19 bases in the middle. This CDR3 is CASSLELLGGTETQYF. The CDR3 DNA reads TGCGCCAGCAGCCTTGAATTACTAGGTGGCACAGAGACCCAGTACTTC.

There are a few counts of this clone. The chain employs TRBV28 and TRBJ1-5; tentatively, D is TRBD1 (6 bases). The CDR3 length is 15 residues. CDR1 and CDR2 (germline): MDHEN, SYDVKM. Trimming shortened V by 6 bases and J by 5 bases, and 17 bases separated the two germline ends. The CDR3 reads CASRSTGWYDQPQHF. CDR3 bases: TGTGCCAGCAGATCTACAGGGTGGTACGATCAGCCCCAGCATTTT.

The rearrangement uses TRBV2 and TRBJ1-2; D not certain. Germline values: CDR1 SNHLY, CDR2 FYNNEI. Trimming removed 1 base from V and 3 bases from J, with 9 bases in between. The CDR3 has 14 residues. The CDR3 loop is CASSEVSRDYGYTF. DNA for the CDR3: TGTGCCAGCAGTGAAGTATCCCGGGACTATGGCTACACCTTC.

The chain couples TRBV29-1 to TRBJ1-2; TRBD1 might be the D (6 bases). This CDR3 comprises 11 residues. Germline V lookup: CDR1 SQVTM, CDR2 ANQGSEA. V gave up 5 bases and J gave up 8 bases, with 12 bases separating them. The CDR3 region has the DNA TGCAGCGTTCCAACAGGGACCGGCTACACCTTC. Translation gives CSVPTGTGYTF.

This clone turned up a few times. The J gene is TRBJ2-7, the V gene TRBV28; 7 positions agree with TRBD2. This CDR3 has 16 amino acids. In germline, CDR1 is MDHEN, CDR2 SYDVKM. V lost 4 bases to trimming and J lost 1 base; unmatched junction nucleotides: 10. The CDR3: CASSSHTGLNSYEQYF. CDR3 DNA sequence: TGTGCCAGCAGTTCCCACACGGGACTAAATTCCTACGAGCAGTACTTC. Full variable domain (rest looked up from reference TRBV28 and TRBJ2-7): DVKVTQSSRYLVKRTGEKVFLECVQDMDHENMFWYRQDPGLGLRLIYFSYDVKMKEKGDIPEGYSVSREKKERFSLILESASTNQTSMYLCASSSHTGLNSYEQYFGPGTRLTVT.

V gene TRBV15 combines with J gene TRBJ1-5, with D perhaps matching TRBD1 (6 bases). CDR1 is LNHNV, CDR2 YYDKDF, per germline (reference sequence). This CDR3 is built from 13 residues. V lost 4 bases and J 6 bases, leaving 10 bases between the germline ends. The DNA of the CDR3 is TGTGCCACCAGCATGCTACAGGGTCAGCCCCAGCATTTT. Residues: CATSMLQGQPQHF.

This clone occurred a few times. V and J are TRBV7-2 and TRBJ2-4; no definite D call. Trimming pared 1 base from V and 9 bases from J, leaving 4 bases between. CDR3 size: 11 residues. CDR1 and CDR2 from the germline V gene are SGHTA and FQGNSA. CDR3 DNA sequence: TGTGCCAGCAGCTTAGGTGTCATTCAGTACTTC. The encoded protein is CASSLGVIQYF. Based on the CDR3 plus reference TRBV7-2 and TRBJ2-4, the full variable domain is GAGVSQSPSNKVTEKGKDVELRCDPISGHTALYWYRQSLGQGLEFLIYFQGNSAPDKSGLPSDRFSAERTGGSVSTLTIQRTQQEDSAVYLCASSLGVIQYFGAGTRLSVL.

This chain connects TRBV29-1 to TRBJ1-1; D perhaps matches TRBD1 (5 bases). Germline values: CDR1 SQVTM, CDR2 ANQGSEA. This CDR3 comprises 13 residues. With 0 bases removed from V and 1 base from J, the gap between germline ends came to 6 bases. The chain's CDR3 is CSVEEGQNTEAFF. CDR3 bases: TGCAGCGTTGAAGAGGGGCAGAACACTGAAGCTTTCTTT.

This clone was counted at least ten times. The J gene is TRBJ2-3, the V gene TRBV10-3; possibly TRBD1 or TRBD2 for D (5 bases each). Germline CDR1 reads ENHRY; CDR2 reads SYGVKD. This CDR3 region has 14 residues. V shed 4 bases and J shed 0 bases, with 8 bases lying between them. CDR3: CAISVGESTDTQYF. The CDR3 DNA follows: TGTGCCATCAGTGTGGGGGAGAGCACAGATACGCAGTATTTT.

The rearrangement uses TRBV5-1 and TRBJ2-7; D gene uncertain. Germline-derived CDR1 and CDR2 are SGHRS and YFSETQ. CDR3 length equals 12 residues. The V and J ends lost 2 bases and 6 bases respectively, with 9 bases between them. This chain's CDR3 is CASSLSDGEQYF. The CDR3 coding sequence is TGCGCCAGCAGCTTATCCGATGGCGAGCAGTACTTC.

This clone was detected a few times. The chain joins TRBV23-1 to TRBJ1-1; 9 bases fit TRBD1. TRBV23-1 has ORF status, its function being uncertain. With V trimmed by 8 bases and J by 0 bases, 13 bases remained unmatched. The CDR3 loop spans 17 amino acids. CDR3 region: CASAWTGVGGMNTEAFF. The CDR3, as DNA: TGCGCCAGCGCCTGGACAGGGGTTGGAGGGATGAACACTGAAGCTTTCTTT.

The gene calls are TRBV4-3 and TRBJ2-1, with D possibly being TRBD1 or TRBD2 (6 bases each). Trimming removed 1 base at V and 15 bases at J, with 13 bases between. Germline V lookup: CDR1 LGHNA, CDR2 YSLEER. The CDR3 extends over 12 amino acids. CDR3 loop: CASSQGRGEAFF. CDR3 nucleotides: TGCGCCAGCAGCCAAGGAAGGGGGGAGGCGTTCTTC.

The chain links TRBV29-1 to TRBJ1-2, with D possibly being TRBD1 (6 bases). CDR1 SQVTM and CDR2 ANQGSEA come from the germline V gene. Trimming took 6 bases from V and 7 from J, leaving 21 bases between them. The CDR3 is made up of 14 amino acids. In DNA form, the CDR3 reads TGCAGCGTGGGCCTTCGCGGGGGCGGCTTTGGCTACACCTTC. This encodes CSVGLRGGGFGYTF.

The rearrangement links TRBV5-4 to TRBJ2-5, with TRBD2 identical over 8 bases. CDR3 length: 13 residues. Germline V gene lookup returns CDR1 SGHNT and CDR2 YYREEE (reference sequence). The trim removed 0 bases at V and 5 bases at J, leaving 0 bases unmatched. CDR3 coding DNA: TGTGCCAGCAGCTTGGGGACTAGCGAGACCCAGTACTTC. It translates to CASSLGTSETQYF.

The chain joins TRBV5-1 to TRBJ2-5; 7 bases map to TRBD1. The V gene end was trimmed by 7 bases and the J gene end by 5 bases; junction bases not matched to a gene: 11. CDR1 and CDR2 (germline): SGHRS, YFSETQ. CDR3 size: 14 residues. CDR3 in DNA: TGCGCCAGCCCACGACAGGGTGAAATGGAGACCCAGTACTTC. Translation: CASPRQGEMETQYF.